The rows below give T cell receptor beta chains drawn from one sample of a study of a mutant IDH1 vaccine in newly diagnosed glioma. Sequencing used immunoSEQ multiplex PCR; TCRdb keeps in-frame clones, though not all of them. The sample shows roughly 50,000 clones, approximately 80% of them seen only once. No cognate antigen is known for these TCRs. The source material was PBMCs, sampled from a glioma patient whose treatment included an IDH1 peptide vaccine. The source of these receptors is a woman aged 40-49 years with glioma. Some clones in this sample may be carry-over from other donors' samples. CDR3s include the opening cysteine and the closing phenylalanine or tryptophan. Fields, in order: V gene, J gene, clone size, CDR3 protein. Where a row states a size, it is once, few, many or the class of an expanded clone; other rows omit it.

TRBV2	TRBJ1-4	NA	CASSDLGWDEKLFF
TRBV4-1	TRBJ2-7	NA	CASSQVGGLGKGSYEQYF
TRBV29-1	TRBJ2-1	few	CSVDGGLAGTNEQFF
TRBV1	TRBJ1-1	NA	CTSSQGKARSEAFF
TRBV9	TRBJ2-1	NA	CASSVEGLAGNEQFF
TRBV2	TRBJ1-1	NA	CASQGAEGTEAFF
TRBV6-4	TRBJ2-3	NA	CASSDSTSGGADTQYF
TRBV5-1	TRBJ2-3	NA	CASSLAGLPGDTQYF
TRBV4-1	TRBJ2-7	NA	CASSQPRGRGGSSYEQYF
TRBV30	TRBJ2-1	NA	CAWSVAGRPYNEQFF
TRBV7-9	TRBJ2-7	NA	CASSLGQESYEQYF
TRBV6-5	TRBJ2-5	NA	CASSYRGEGQETQYF
TRBV30	TRBJ2-7	NA	CAWSVRGQGAREQYF
TRBV6-5	TRBJ1-1	NA	CASSYSEGNTEAFF
TRBV29-1	TRBJ2-4	NA	CSAGRGAIGGGNIQYF
TRBV30	TRBJ1-5	NA	CAWSVIDSNQPQHF
TRBV6-1	TRBJ2-7	NA	CASRDRGVRTYEQYF
TRBV10-3	TRBJ1-1	few	CAISTDVNTEAFF
TRBV5-4	TRBJ1-1	NA	CASSLEGGSRAEAFF
TRBV29-1	TRBJ2-3	few	CSVHRAGSLPDTQYF
TRBV5-4	TRBJ2-2	NA	CASSGISGGGTGELFF
TRBV10-1	TRBJ1-1	NA	CASSLHLTAQAFF
TRBV4-3	TRBJ1-2	NA	CASSPENRGTPGYTF
TRBV5-8	TRBJ2-3	NA	CASSVGLAGGGGTDTQYF
TRBV30	TRBJ1-1	NA	CAWRQTNTEAFF
TRBV12-5	TRBJ2-2	NA	CASGFKGPTGELFF
TRBV5-6	TRBJ1-1	NA	CASSTGTGANTEAFF
TRBV29-1	TRBJ1-1	few	CSGGGGGPNTEAFF
TRBV5-8	TRBJ2-7	NA	CASSPRWGPRGGEQYF
TRBV5-4	TRBJ2-6	NA	CASRSGSSGANVLTF
TRBV5-1	TRBJ1-2	NA	CASSRTDSGNYGYTF
TRBV4-1	NA	NA	CASSQVGTGPYEQYF
TRBV7-9	TRBJ2-1	NA	CASSPQSGQISYNEQFF
TRBV6-5	TRBJ2-1	NA	CATVRTAAYNEQFF
TRBV7-2	TRBJ1-3	few	CASSPRQSFSGNTIYF
TRBV4-2	TRBJ2-5	many	CASSQTTSGDPFGETQYF
TRBV5-1	TRBJ2-1	NA	CASSYGGGDEQFF
TRBV11-1	TRBJ2-2	NA	CAVSRVSNTGELFF
TRBV4-3	TRBJ1-2	NA	CASSQFSSNYGYTF
TRBV6-4	TRBJ2-3	NA	CASSDSVEGTLLTDTQYF
TRBV9	TRBJ1-3	NA	CASSTGSPGNTIYF
TRBV7-9	TRBJ1-5	NA	CASSLEAGSNQPQHF
TRBV5-1	TRBJ1-1	NA	CASSRRQGMNTEAFF
TRBV4-1	TRBJ1-2	NA	CASSQSTQGNYGYTF
TRBV6-4	TRBJ2-1	NA	CASSEAGDSYNEQFF
TRBV5-1	TRBJ1-1	few	CASSWGQWGHTEAFF
TRBV5-6	TRBJ2-5	few	CASSLSGGRETQYF
TRBV5-1	TRBJ2-1	NA	CASSTEGLYEQFF
TRBV11-2	TRBJ1-1	NA	CASSLSIRYLNTEAFF
TRBV6-5	TRBJ1-5	few	CASSYSINQPQHF
TRBV5-5	TRBJ1-2	NA	CASSLGQLDYGYTF
TRBV6-5	TRBJ1-5	few	CASSPRVTGHQPQHF
TRBV9	TRBJ1-5	NA	CASSVGQPGQPQHF
TRBV11-2	TRBJ1-1	once	CASSLGANTEAFF
TRBV7-9	TRBJ2-5	NA	CASSFRDREETQYF
TRBV10-3	TRBJ1-6	NA	CAITGSFNSPLHF
TRBV5-6	TRBJ2-5	NA	CASSWMGSKGGETQYF